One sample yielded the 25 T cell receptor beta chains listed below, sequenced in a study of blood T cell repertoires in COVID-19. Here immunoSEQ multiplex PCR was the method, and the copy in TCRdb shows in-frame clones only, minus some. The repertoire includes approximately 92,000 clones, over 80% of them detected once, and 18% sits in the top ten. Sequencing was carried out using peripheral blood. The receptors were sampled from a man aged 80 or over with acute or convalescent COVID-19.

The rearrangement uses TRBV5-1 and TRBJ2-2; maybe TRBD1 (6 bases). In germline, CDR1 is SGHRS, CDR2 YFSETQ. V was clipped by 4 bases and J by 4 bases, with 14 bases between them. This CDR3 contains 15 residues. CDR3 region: CASSVPGAPTGELFF. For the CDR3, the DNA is TGCGCCAGCAGCGTCCCAGGGGCGCCCACCGGGGAGCTGTTTTTT.

The CDR3 DNA follows: TGTGCCAGCTCACCAGGAGGGACTAGCGCGCCTGAGCAGTTCTTC. Its translation: CASSPGGTSAPEQFF. The chain carries TRBV18 and TRBJ2-1, with 10 bases aligning to TRBD2. In germline, CDR1 is KGHSH, CDR2 LQKENI. There are 15 residues in the CDR3. J gave up 9 bases and V 2 bases, and 7 bases lay outside the gene matches.

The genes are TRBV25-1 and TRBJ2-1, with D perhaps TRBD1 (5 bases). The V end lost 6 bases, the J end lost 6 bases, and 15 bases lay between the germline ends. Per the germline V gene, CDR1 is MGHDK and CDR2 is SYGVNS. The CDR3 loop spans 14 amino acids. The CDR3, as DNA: TGTGCCAGCAGCAGGGCCCCTACCCCCAATGAGCAGTTCTTC. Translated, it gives CASSRAPTPNEQFF.

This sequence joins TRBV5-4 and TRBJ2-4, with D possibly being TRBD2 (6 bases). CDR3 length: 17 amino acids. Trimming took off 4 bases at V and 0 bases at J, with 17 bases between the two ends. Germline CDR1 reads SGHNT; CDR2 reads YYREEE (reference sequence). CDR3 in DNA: TGTGCCAGCAGCCTACCAGCTACGGGACTAGCCAAAAACATTCAGTACTTC. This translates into CASSLPATGLAKNIQYF.

CDR3 in DNA: TGTGCCAGCACCCTCGGCAGGGTCCGCAATCAGCCCCAGCATTTT. It encodes CASTLGRVRNQPQHF. The V call is TRBV28, the J call TRBJ1-5, with TRBD1 as a possible D gene (5 bases). CDR1 MDHEN and CDR2 SYDVKM come from the germline V gene. Trimming shortened V by 7 bases and J by 2 bases, and 15 bases separated the two germline ends. The CDR3 spans 15 residues.

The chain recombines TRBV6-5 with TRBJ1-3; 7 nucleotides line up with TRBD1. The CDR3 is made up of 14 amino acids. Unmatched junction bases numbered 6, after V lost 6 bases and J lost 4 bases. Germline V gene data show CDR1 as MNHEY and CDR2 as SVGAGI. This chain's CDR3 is CASSLGTVGNTIYF. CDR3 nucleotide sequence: TGTGCCAGCAGCTTAGGGACAGTAGGAAACACCATATATTTT.

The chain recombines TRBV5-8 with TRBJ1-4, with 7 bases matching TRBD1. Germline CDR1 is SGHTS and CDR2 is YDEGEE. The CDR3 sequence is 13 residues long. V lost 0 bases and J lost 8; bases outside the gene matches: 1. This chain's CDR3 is CASSLVGGEKLFF. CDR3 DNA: TGTGCCAGCAGCTTGGTAGGGGGCGAAAAACTGTTTTTT. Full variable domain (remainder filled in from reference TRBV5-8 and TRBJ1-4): EAGVTQSPTHLIKTRGQQATLRCSPISGHTSVYWYQQALGLGLQFLLWYDEGEERNRGNFPPRFSGRQFPNYSSELNVNALELEDSALYLCASSLVGGEKLFFGSGTQLSVL.

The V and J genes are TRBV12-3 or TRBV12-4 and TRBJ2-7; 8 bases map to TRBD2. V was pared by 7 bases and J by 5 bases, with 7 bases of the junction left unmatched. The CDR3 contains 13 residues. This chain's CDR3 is CASTTGTRNEQYF. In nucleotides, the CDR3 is TGTGCCAGCACTACAGGGACTAGGAACGAGCAGTACTTC.

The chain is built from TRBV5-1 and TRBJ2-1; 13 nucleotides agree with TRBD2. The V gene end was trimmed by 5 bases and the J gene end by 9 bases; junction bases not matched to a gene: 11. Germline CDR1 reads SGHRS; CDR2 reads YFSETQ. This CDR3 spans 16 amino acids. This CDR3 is CASSNSRTSGRSEQFF. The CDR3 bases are TGCGCCAGCAGTAACTCCCGGACTAGCGGGAGATCTGAGCAGTTCTTC.

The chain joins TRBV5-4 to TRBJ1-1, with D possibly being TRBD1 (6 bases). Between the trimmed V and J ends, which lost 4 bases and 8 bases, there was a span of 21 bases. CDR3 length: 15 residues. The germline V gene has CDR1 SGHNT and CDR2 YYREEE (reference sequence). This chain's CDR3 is CASSRQTTGLDEAFF. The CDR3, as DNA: TGTGCCAGCAGCCGTCAAACAACAGGGTTGGACGAAGCTTTCTTT.

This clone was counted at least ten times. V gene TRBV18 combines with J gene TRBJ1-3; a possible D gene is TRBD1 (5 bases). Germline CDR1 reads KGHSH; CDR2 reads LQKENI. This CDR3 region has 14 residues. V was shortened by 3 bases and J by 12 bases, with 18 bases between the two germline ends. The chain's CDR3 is CASSPVLAGTGIYF. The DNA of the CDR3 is TGTGCCAGCTCACCGGTATTGGCGGGGACTGGCATATATTTT.

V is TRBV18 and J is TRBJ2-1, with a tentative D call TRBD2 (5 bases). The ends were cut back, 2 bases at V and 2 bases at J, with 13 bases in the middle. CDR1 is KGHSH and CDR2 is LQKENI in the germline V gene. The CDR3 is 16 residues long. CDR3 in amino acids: CASSPGETVTYNEQFF. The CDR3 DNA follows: TGTGCCAGCTCACCAGGGGAGACCGTAACCTACAATGAGCAGTTCTTC.

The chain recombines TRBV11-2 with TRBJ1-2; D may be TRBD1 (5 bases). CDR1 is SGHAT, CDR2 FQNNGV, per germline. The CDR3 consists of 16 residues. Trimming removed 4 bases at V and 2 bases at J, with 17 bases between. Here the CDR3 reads CASSSRGGTGNYGYTF. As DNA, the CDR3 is TGTGCCAGCAGCTCCAGAGGCGGGACGGGGAACTATGGCTACACCTTC.

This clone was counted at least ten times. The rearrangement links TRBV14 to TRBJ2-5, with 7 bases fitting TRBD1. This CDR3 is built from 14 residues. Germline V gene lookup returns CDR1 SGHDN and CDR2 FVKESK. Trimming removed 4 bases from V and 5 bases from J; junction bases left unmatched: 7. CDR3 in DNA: TGTGCCAGCAGCCGACAGGGTAGGTGGGAGACCCAGTACTTC. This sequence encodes CASSRQGRWETQYF.

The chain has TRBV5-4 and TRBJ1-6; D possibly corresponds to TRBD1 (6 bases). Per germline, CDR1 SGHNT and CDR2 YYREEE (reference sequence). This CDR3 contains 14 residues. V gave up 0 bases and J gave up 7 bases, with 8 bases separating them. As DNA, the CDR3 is TGTGCCAGCAGCTTGGGACAGGTCAATTCACCCCTCCACTTT. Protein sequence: CASSLGQVNSPLHF.

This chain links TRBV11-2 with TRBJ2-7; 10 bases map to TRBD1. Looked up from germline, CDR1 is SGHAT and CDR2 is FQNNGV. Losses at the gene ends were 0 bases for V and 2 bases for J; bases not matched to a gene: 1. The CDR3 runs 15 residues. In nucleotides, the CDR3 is TGTGCCAGCAGCTTAGAGGGACAGGGGACCTACGAGCAGTACTTC. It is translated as CASSLEGQGTYEQYF.

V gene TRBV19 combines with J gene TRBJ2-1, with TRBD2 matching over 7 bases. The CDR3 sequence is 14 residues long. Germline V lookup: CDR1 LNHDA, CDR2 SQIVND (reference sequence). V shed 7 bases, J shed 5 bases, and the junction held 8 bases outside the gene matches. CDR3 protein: CASKTQRGNNEQFF. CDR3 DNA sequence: TGTGCCAGTAAAACTCAGCGGGGCAACAATGAGCAGTTCTTC.

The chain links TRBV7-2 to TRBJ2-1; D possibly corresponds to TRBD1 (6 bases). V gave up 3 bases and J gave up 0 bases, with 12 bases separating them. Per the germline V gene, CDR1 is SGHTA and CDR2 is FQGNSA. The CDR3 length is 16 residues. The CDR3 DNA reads TGTGCCAGCAGCTTCAGGGGTTCCGCCTCCTACAATGAGCAGTTCTTC. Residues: CASSFRGSASYNEQFF.

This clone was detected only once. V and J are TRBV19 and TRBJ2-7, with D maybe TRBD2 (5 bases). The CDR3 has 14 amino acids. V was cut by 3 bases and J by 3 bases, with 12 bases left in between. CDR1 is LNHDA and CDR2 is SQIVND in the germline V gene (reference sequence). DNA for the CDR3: TGTGCCAGTAGTATTAGCGCTGGTCTCTACGAGCAGTACTTC. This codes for CASSISAGLYEQYF.

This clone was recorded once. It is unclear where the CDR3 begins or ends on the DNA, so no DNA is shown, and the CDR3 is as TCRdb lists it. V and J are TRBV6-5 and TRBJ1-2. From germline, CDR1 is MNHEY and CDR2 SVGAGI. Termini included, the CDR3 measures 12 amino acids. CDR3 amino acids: CASSSSNYGYTF.

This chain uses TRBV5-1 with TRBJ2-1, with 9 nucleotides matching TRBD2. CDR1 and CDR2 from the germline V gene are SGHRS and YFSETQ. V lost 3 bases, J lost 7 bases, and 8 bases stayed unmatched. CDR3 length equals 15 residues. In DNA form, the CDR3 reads TGCGCCAGCAGCTACGGACTAGCGACAATGAATGAGCAGTTCTTC. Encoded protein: CASSYGLATMNEQFF.

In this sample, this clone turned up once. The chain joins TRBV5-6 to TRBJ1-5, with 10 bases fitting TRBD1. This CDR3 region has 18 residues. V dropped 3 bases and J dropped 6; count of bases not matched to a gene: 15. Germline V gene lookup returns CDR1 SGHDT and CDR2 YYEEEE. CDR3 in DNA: TGTGCCAGCAGCTCAAGCGACCGAGACAGGGGGCTTTCTCAGCCCCAGCATTTT. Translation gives CASSSSDRDRGLSQPQHF.

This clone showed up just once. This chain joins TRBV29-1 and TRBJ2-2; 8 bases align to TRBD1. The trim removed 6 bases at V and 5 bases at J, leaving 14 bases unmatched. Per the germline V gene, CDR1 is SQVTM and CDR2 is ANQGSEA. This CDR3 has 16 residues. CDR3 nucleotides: TGCAGCGTGACCGGGACAGGCGGTATACAAACCGGGGAGCTGTTTTTT. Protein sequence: CSVTGTGGIQTGELFF.

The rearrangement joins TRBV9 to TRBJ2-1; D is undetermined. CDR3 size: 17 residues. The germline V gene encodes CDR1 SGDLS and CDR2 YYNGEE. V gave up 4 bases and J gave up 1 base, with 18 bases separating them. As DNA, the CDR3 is TGTGCCAGCAGCCCGACGTCAGACTTTTTTTCCTACAATGAGCAGTTCTTC. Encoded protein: CASSPTSDFFSYNEQFF.

In nucleotides, the CDR3 is TGTGCCAGTGACAGCCAACGGCTTGGAAACACCATATATTTT. Translation gives CASDSQRLGNTIYF. The chain carries TRBV6-6 and TRBJ1-3, with D possibly being TRBD1 (5 bases). Germline V gene data show CDR1 as MNHNY and CDR2 as SVGAGI (reference sequence). The V and J ends lost 9 bases and 3 bases respectively, with 15 bases between them. The CDR3 spans 14 residues.